The 7 T cell receptor beta chains in this list originate from one sample, sequenced in a study of blood T cell repertoires in COVID-19. Method: immunoSEQ multiplex PCR; TCRdb's copy keeps in-frame clones and lacks some. The sample lists about 65,000 clones; roughly three quarters were seen once. The sequenced sample consisted of peripheral blood. The source is a human donor in a cohort sampled during active COVID-19.

The V gene is TRBV2, the J gene TRBJ1-2, with TRBD1 identical over 7 bases. Germline CDR1 is SNHLY and CDR2 is FYNNEI. Germline trimming cut 7 bases from V and 1 base from J; bases unmatched to any gene: 9. The CDR3 runs to 15 residues. For the CDR3, the DNA is TGTGCCAGCAAAGAGGGACAGCGATTTAACTATGGCTACACCTTC. Its protein is CASKEGQRFNYGYTF.

In DNA form, the CDR3 reads TGCGCCAGCAGCTCAGCGGGGGGCACAGAGACCCAGTACTTC. Amino acid sequence: CASSSAGGTETQYF. The V call is TRBV5-1, the J call TRBJ2-5; 9 positions agree with TRBD2. CDR1 and CDR2 (germline): SGHRS, YFSETQ. The J segment lost 4 bases and the V segment lost 3 bases, leaving 4 bases of the junction unmatched. The CDR3 has 14 residues.

CDR3 region: CASSRTGGPYEQYF. The CDR3 DNA reads as TGTGCCAGCAGCCGGACAGGGGGCCCCTACGAGCAGTACTTC. The rearrangement links TRBV3-1 (or the pseudogene TRBV3-2) to TRBJ2-7; 11 bases agree with TRBD1. V gave up 4 bases and J gave up 2 bases; unmatched junction bases: 1. The length of the CDR3 is 14 residues. CDR1 and CDR2 (germline): LGHDT, YNNKEL (reference sequence).

This sequence joins TRBV5-5 and TRBJ2-2; the D gene is possibly TRBD2 (6 bases). Germline V lookup: CDR1 SGHKS, CDR2 YYEKEE (reference sequence). This CDR3 has 16 residues. Trimming took 0 bases from V and 1 from J, leaving 10 bases between them. CDR3 nucleotides: TGTGCCAGCAGCTTGGCTAGCGCAGAGAACACCGGGGAGCTGTTTTTT. Protein: CASSLASAENTGELFF.

The V call is TRBV4-1, the J call TRBJ1-2, with D tentatively TRBD1 (5 bases). Trimming removed 4 bases at V and 6 bases at J, with 15 bases between. Germline CDR1 MGHRA, CDR2 YSYEKL. This CDR3 is 14 amino acids long. The CDR3 loop reads CASSRLQGLDGYTF. The CDR3 nucleotides read TGCGCCAGCAGCCGACTCCAGGGACTGGATGGCTACACCTTC.

V is TRBV2 and J is TRBJ1-4; maybe TRBD1 (5 bases). Germline lookup yields CDR1 SNHLY and CDR2 FYNNEI. CDR3 length: 14 amino acids. With 9 bases removed from V and 1 base from J, the gap between germline ends came to 12 bases. CDR3 sequence reads: CASNWQGTNEKLFF. Written as DNA, the CDR3 is TGTGCCAGTAATTGGCAGGGAACTAATGAAAAACTGTTTTTT.

The V gene is TRBV9, the J gene TRBJ1-4, with 9 positions matching TRBD1. V shed 4 bases and J 7 bases; nucleotides not matched to a gene: 5. The CDR3 runs 14 residues. Germline V gene sequence: CDR1 SGDLS, CDR2 YYNGEE. This CDR3 reads CASSSTGGSEKLFF. CDR3 bases: TGTGCCAGCAGCTCGACAGGGGGTTCTGAAAAACTGTTTTTT. The full variable domain, in which reference TRBV9 and TRBJ1-4 provide the parts outside the CDR3, is DSGVTQTPKHLITATGQRVTLRCSPRSGDLSVYWYQQSLDQGLQFLIQYYNGEERAKGNILERFSAQQFPDLHSELNLSSLELGDSALYFCASSSTGGSEKLFFGSGTQLSVL.